The source of this TCR beta chain is a study of control samples from healthy donors and cancer patients. Using immunoSEQ multiplex PCR, the repertoire was profiled, and TCRdb retains in-frame clones only, with some absent. Here the sample spans over 150,000 clones, around 93% being singletons. This clone was seen more than once but under ten times. The germline V gene encodes CDR1 KGHSH and CDR2 LQKENI. This CDR3 contains 13 residues. Germline trimming cut 6 bases from V and 4 bases from J; bases unmatched to any gene: 3. The source is a man between 18 and 29 years old in good health. The chain employs TRBV18 and TRBJ1-5; 7 bases agree with TRBD1. Sequenced material: blood. CDR3 sequence (DNA): TGTGCCAGCTCTGAGACAGGGAATCAGCCCCAGCATTTT. Translation: CASSETGNQPQHF. The full variable domain, rest sourced from reference TRBV18 and TRBJ1-5, is NAGVMQNPRHLVRRRGQEARLRCSPMKGHSHVYWYRQLPEEGLKFMVYLQKENIIDESGMPKERFSAEFPKEGPSILRIQQVVRGDSAAYFCASSETGNQPQHFGDGTRLSIL.